The rows below give T cell receptor beta chains drawn from one sample of a study of blood T cell repertoires in COVID-19. Here immunoSEQ multiplex PCR was the method, and the copy in TCRdb shows in-frame clones only, minus some. The table records about 230,000 clones, about nine tenths of them present only once. Sequencing was carried out using peripheral blood. Receptor source: a middle-aged man with COVID-19, enrolled during active disease. The CDR3 runs from the conserved cysteine through the conserved F or W. A D gene is named only where the DNA matches it firmly. Only some rows state a clone size, as once, few, many or a class for expanded clones.

d_gene: TRBD1
abundance: -
j_gene: TRBJ1-2
v_gene: TRBV10-1
CDR3aa: CASISSLGDRIYGYTF
CDR3nt: TGCGCCAGCATTAGTAGCTTGGGGGACAGGATCTATGGCTACACCTTC

d_gene: -
abundance: -
j_gene: TRBJ1-5
v_gene: TRBV30
CDR3aa: CAWSFNRGNQPQHF
CDR3nt: TGTGCCTGGAGCTTTAACAGGGGCAATCAGCCCCAGCATTTT

d_gene: -
abundance: -
j_gene: TRBJ1-4
v_gene: TRBV27
CDR3aa: CASKRQATNEKLFF
CDR3nt: TGTGCCAGCAAAAGACAGGCGACTAATGAAAAACTGTTTTTT

d_gene: TRBD2
abundance: few
j_gene: TRBJ2-3
v_gene: TRBV13
CDR3aa: CASSYSLWEGRFF
CDR3nt: TGTGCCAGCAGCTACAGTCTTTGGGAGGGTAGATTTTTT

d_gene: TRBD1
abundance: -
j_gene: TRBJ2-5
v_gene: TRBV6-5
CDR3aa: CASSTGVGTQYF
CDR3nt: TGTGCCAGCAGTACAGGGGTAGGGACCCAGTACTTC

d_gene: -
abundance: -
j_gene: TRBJ1-2
v_gene: TRBV18
CDR3aa: CASSSAWGVSYGYTF
CDR3nt: TGTGCCAGCTCATCCGCGTGGGGCGTTAGCTATGGCTACACCTTC

d_gene: TRBD1
abundance: -
j_gene: TRBJ2-1
v_gene: TRBV6-5
CDR3aa: CATNPGQAYNEQFF
CDR3nt: TGTGCCACCAATCCGGGACAGGCATACAATGAGCAGTTCTTC

d_gene: TRBD2
abundance: -
j_gene: TRBJ2-5
v_gene: TRBV3-1/TRBV3-2
CDR3aa: CASSQRPSGTQETQYF
CDR3nt: TGTGCCAGCAGCCAAAGGCCTAGCGGAACCCAAGAGACCCAGTACTTC

d_gene: -
abundance: once
j_gene: TRBJ2-5
v_gene: TRBV19
CDR3aa: CASSNPGMSQETQYF
CDR3nt: TGTGCCAGTAGTAACCCGGGAATGTCCCAAGAGACCCAGTACTTC

d_gene: TRBD2
abundance: -
j_gene: TRBJ2-1
v_gene: TRBV7-9
CDR3aa: CASKRDGEQFF
CDR3nt: TGTGCCAGCAAGCGGGACGGCGAGCAGTTCTTC

d_gene: -
abundance: -
j_gene: TRBJ1-5
v_gene: TRBV7-9
CDR3aa: CASSLKGSNQPQHF
CDR3nt: TGTGCCAGCAGCTTGAAGGGGAGCAATCAGCCCCAGCATTTT

d_gene: -
abundance: -
j_gene: TRBJ2-2
v_gene: TRBV15
CDR3aa: CATSGEGANTGELFF
CDR3nt: TGTGCCACCAGCGGAGAGGGAGCGAACACCGGGGAGCTGTTTTTT

d_gene: -
abundance: -
j_gene: TRBJ1-5
v_gene: TRBV19
CDR3aa: CASSTTGFDQPQHF
CDR3nt: TGTGCCAGTAGCACAACAGGGTTTGATCAGCCCCAGCATTTT

d_gene: -
abundance: many
j_gene: TRBJ2-7
v_gene: TRBV5-4
CDR3aa: CASSLDRYEQYF
CDR3nt: TGTGCCAGCAGCTTGGACAGATACGAGCAGTACTTC

d_gene: TRBD1
abundance: -
j_gene: TRBJ1-2
v_gene: TRBV10-3
CDR3aa: CAITPGTGNYGYTF
CDR3nt: TGTGCCATCACCCCAGGGACAGGGAACTATGGCTACACCTTC

d_gene: -
abundance: -
j_gene: TRBJ2-7
v_gene: TRBV5-4
CDR3aa: CASSPTGRPYEQYF
CDR3nt: TGTGCCAGCAGCCCGACGGGGAGGCCCTACGAGCAGTACTTC

d_gene: -
abundance: -
j_gene: TRBJ2-1
v_gene: TRBV12-2
CDR3aa: CASRLLVYEQFF
CDR3nt: TGTGCAAGTCGCTTATTAGTTTATGAGCAGTTCTTC

d_gene: -
abundance: -
j_gene: TRBJ2-2
v_gene: TRBV3-1/TRBV3-2
CDR3aa: CASSLSNTGELFF
CDR3nt: TGTGCCAGCAGTCTTTCGAACACCGGGGAGCTGTTTTTT

d_gene: -
abundance: few
j_gene: TRBJ2-3
v_gene: TRBV9
CDR3aa: CASSLQGSRGEQYF
CDR3nt: TGTGCCAGCAGCTTACAGGGGTCTAGGGGGGAACAGTATTTT

d_gene: -
abundance: -
j_gene: TRBJ1-2
v_gene: TRBV11-2
CDR3aa: CASSLGSGISYGYTF
CDR3nt: TGTGCCAGCAGCTTAGGTTCCGGGATCTCCTATGGCTACACCTTC

d_gene: -
abundance: -
j_gene: TRBJ2-7
v_gene: TRBV6-2/TRBV6-3
CDR3aa: CASSYEQGRLYEQYF
CDR3nt: TGTGCCAGCAGTTACGAACAGGGGAGGCTCTACGAGCAGTACTTC

d_gene: TRBD1
abundance: -
j_gene: TRBJ2-5
v_gene: TRBV6-5
CDR3aa: CASSPRTGQETQYF
CDR3nt: TGTGCCAGCAGTCCACGGACAGGCCAAGAGACCCAGTACTTC

d_gene: -
abundance: -
j_gene: TRBJ1-4
v_gene: TRBV7-2
CDR3aa: CASSPSNDEKLFF
CDR3nt: TGTGCCAGCAGCCCCAGTAACGATGAAAAACTGTTTTTT

d_gene: TRBD2
abundance: -
j_gene: TRBJ2-2
v_gene: TRBV19
CDR3aa: CASSIRVSGGPVGELFF
CDR3nt: TGTGCCAGTAGTATTCGGGTCTCGGGAGGGCCTGTAGGGGAGCTGTTTTTT

d_gene: TRBD2
abundance: once
j_gene: TRBJ2-1
v_gene: TRBV7-3
CDR3aa: CASSSKRGSYNEQFF
CDR3nt: TGTGCCAGCAGCTCTAAGCGGGGGTCCTACAATGAGCAGTTCTTC

d_gene: -
abundance: -
j_gene: TRBJ2-3
v_gene: TRBV7-9
CDR3aa: CASSNRGAPPDTQYF
CDR3nt: TGTGCCAGCAGCAACCGGGGGGCCCCCCCAGATACGCAGTATTTT

d_gene: -
abundance: few
j_gene: TRBJ1-1
v_gene: TRBV7-9
CDR3aa: CASSPQNTEAFF
CDR3nt: TGTGCCAGCAGCCCACAGAACACTGAAGCTTTCTTT

d_gene: TRBD2
abundance: few
j_gene: TRBJ2-5
v_gene: TRBV19
CDR3aa: CASSIGTGGSVQYF
CDR3nt: TGTGCCAGTAGTATCGGGACGGGAGGTAGTGTCCAGTACTTC

d_gene: TRBD1
abundance: -
j_gene: TRBJ2-5
v_gene: TRBV5-6
CDR3aa: CASSTKMDRGETQYF
CDR3nt: TGTGCCAGCAGCACCAAGATGGACAGGGGAGAGACCCAGTACTTC

d_gene: -
abundance: -
j_gene: TRBJ2-1
v_gene: TRBV27
CDR3aa: CASSFSFEAPFF
CDR3nt: TGTGCCAGCAGTTTCTCTTTTGAGGCCCCGTTCTTC

d_gene: TRBD1
abundance: -
j_gene: TRBJ1-2
v_gene: TRBV5-5
CDR3aa: CASSFGQGSLNYGYTF
CDR3nt: TGTGCCAGCAGCTTTGGACAGGGAAGCCTTAACTATGGCTACACCTTC

d_gene: TRBD2
abundance: -
j_gene: TRBJ2-7
v_gene: TRBV6-5
CDR3aa: CASSYGLGTYEQYF
CDR3nt: TGTGCCAGCAGTTACGGACTAGGGACCTACGAGCAGTACTTC

d_gene: TRBD1
abundance: -
j_gene: TRBJ2-7
v_gene: TRBV11-2
CDR3aa: CASSLTGGGHEQYF
CDR3nt: TGTGCCAGCAGCTTAACAGGGGGCGGGCACGAGCAGTACTTC

d_gene: TRBD2
abundance: -
j_gene: TRBJ2-1
v_gene: TRBV7-2
CDR3aa: CASSPGGRPYNEQFF
CDR3nt: TGTGCCAGCAGCCCGGGAGGGAGGCCCTACAATGAGCAGTTCTTC

d_gene: -
abundance: -
j_gene: TRBJ1-5
v_gene: TRBV2
CDR3aa: CASSGQFQPQHF
CDR3nt: TGTGCCAGCAGCGGACAGTTTCAGCCCCAGCATTTT

d_gene: TRBD1
abundance: -
j_gene: TRBJ2-1
v_gene: TRBV10-3
CDR3aa: CATGDRANEQFF
CDR3nt: TGTGCCACCGGGGACAGGGCAAATGAGCAGTTCTTC

d_gene: -
abundance: -
j_gene: TRBJ1-2
v_gene: TRBV28
CDR3aa: CASSPPPGYTF
CDR3nt: TGTGCCAGCAGTCCTCCCCCTGGCTACACCTTC

d_gene: TRBD2
abundance: -
j_gene: TRBJ2-1
v_gene: TRBV9
CDR3aa: CASSVSGGEAYNEQFF
CDR3nt: TGTGCCAGCAGCGTTAGCGGGGGTGAAGCCTACAATGAGCAGTTCTTC

d_gene: TRBD2
abundance: few
j_gene: TRBJ2-7
v_gene: TRBV6-2/TRBV6-3
CDR3aa: CASSYDSSGNYEQYF
CDR3nt: TGTGCCAGCAGTTACGATTCTAGCGGGAACTACGAGCAGTACTTC

d_gene: TRBD2
abundance: -
j_gene: TRBJ2-2
v_gene: TRBV6-1
CDR3aa: CASSEAPGLNTGELFF
CDR3nt: TGTGCCAGCAGTGAAGCGCCGGGACTAAACACCGGGGAGCTGTTTTTT

d_gene: TRBD1
abundance: -
j_gene: TRBJ1-2
v_gene: TRBV18
CDR3aa: CASSLTDRGGYGYTF
CDR3nt: TGTGCCAGCTCACTAACGGACAGGGGTGGCTATGGCTACACCTTC

d_gene: -
abundance: -
j_gene: TRBJ1-5
v_gene: TRBV19
CDR3aa: CASSSAGRVQPQHF
CDR3nt: TGTGCCAGTAGTAGCGCGGGGAGGGTACAGCCCCAGCATTTT

d_gene: -
abundance: once
j_gene: TRBJ1-2
v_gene: TRBV9
CDR3aa: CASSVGDSKYNYGYTF
CDR3nt: TGTGCCAGCAGCGTAGGCGACAGTAAATATAACTATGGCTACACCTTC

d_gene: -
abundance: -
j_gene: TRBJ1-3
v_gene: TRBV6-5
CDR3aa: CASVRGGTIYF
CDR3nt: TGTGCCAGCGTTCGCGGCGGCACCATATATTTT

d_gene: -
abundance: -
j_gene: TRBJ2-5
v_gene: TRBV5-4
CDR3aa: CASSFGGQVETQYF
CDR3nt: TGTGCCAGCAGCTTCGGGGGGCAAGTAGAGACCCAGTACTTC

d_gene: TRBD2
abundance: few
j_gene: TRBJ2-3
v_gene: TRBV28
CDR3aa: CASSLGRVLSTDTQYF
CDR3nt: TGTGCCAGCAGTTTAGGGAGGGTACTAAGCACAGATACGCAGTATTTT